The clone carrying this T cell receptor beta chain has a single count. No antigen is known for it. The CDR3 runs to 15 residues. CDR1 SGHNT and CDR2 YYREEE come from the germline V gene (reference sequence). V lost 0 bases, J lost 5 bases, and 12 bases lay in between. The record originates from a study of neurological immune-mediated disorders. Whole-study results and caveats: The highest TCR clonal expansion occurred in HTLV-1-associated myelopathy; multiple sclerosis fell below healthy controls.

5'RACE generated cDNA with 10-nucleotide random UMIs. Over 160 million TCR-beta sequences, together covering 15-18 subjects, were produced by every individual sequencing run that was carried out. In TCRdb, the 5' RACE reads were re-called with MiXCR into one record per CDR3 protein. This table has roughly 80,000 distinct CDR3 sequences, 17% appearing once. The TCR originated in a woman between 35 and 50 years old in good health. The V gene is TRBV5-4, the J gene TRBJ1-5; D is undetermined. Material for sequencing was PBMCs. The CDR3 DNA reads as TGTGCCAGCAGCTTGGGACCCTCCCCAGATCAGCCCCAGCATTTT. It specifies CASSLGPSPDQPQHF. The entire variable domain, with the rest obtained from reference TRBV5-4 and TRBJ1-5, is as follows: ETGVTQSPTHLIKTRGQQVTLRCSSQSGHNTVSWYQQALGQGPQFIFQYYREEENGRGNFPPRFSGLQFPNYSSELNVNALELDDSALYLCASSLGPSPDQPQHFGDGTRLSIL.